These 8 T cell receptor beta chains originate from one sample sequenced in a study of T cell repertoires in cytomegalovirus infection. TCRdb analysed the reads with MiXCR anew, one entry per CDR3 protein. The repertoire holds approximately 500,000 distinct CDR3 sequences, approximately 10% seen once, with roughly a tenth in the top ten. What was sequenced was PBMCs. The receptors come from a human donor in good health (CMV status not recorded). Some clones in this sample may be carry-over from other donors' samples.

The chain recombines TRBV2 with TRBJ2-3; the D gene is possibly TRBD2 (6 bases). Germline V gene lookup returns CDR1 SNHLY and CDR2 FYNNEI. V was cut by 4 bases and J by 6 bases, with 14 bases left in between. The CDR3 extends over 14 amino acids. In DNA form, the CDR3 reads TGTGCCAGCAGTGTGGAGCGGGTGAGGGATACGCAGTATTTT. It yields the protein CASSVERVRDTQYF. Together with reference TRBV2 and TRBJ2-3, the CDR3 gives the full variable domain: EPEVTQTPSHQVTQMGQEVILRCVPISNHLYFYWYRQILGQKVEFLVSFYNNEISEKSEIFDDQFSVERPDGSNFTLKIRSTKLEDSAMYFCASSVERVRDTQYFGPGTRLTVL.

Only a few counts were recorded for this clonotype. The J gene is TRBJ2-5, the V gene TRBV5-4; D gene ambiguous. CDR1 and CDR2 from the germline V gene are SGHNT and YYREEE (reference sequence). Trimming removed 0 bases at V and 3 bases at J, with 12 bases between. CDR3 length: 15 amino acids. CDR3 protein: CASSLGAQVEETQYF. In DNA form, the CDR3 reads TGTGCCAGCAGCTTGGGGGCGCAGGTGGAAGAGACCCAGTACTTC.

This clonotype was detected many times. The CDR3 nucleotides read TGTGCCAGCAGCCCACAAACAGGGAACTACGAGCAGTACTTC. As protein: CASSPQTGNYEQYF. The V call is TRBV7-2, the J call TRBJ2-7, with TRBD1 as a possible D gene (6 bases). Trimming took off 5 bases at V and 3 bases at J, with 14 bases between the two ends. Germline CDR1 is SGHTA and CDR2 is FQGNSA. The CDR3 loop spans 14 amino acids.

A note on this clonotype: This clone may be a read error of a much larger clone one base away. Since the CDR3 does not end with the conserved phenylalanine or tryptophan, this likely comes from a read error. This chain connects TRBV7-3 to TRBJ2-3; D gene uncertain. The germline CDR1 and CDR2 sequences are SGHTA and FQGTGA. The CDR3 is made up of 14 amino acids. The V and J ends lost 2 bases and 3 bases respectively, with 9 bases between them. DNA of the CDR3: TGTGCCAGCAGCTTAGGGATAGAGACAGATACGCAGTATTTA. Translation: CASSLGIETDTQYL.

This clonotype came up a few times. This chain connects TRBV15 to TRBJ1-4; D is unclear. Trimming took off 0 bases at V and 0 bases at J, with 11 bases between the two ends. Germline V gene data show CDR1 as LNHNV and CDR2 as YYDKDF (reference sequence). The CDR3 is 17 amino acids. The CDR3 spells CATSREGGLSTNEKLFF. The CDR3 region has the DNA TGTGCCACCAGCAGAGAAGGCGGCCTGTCAACTAATGAAAAACTGTTTTTT. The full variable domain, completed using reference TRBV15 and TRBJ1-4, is DAMVIQNPRYQVTQFGKPVTLSCSQTLNHNVMYWYQQKSSQAPKLLFHYYDKDFNNEADTPDNFQSRRPNTSFCFLDIRSPGLGDTAMYLCATSREGGLSTNEKLFFGSGTQLSVL.

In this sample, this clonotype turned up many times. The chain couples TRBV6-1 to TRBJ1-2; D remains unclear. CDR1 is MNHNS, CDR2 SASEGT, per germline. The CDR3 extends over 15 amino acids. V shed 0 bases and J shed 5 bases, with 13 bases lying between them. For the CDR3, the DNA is TGTGCCAGCAGTGAAGCGAACGGAAGGATGTATGGCTACACCTTC. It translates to CASSEANGRMYGYTF.

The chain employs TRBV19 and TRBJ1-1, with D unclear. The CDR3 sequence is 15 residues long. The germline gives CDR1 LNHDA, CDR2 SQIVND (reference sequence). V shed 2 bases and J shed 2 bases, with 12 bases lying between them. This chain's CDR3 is CASSIRSAPNTEAFF. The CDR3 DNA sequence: TGTGCCAGTAGTATAAGGTCCGCCCCTAACACTGAAGCTTTCTTT.

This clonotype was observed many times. The CDR3 DNA reads as TGTGCCAGCAGCTTATTTGGAGAGGATACGCAGTATTTT. Its protein is CASSLFGEDTQYF. V gene TRBV7-3 combines with J gene TRBJ2-3; D gene ambiguous. The CDR3 runs to 13 residues. V lost 2 bases and J lost 6, with 9 bases in between. Per the germline V gene, CDR1 is SGHTA and CDR2 is FQGTGA.